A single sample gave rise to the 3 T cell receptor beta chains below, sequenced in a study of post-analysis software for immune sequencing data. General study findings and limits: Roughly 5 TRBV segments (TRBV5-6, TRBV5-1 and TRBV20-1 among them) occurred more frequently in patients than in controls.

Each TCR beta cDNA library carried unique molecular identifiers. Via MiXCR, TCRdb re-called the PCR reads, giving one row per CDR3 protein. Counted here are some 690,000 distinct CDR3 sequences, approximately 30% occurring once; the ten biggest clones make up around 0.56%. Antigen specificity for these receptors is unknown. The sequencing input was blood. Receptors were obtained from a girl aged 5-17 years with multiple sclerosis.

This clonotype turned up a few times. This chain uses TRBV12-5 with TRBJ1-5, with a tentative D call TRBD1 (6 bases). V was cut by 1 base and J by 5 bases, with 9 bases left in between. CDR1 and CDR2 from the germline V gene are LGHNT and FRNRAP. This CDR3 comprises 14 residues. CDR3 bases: TGTGCTAGTGGTTTGGGGGGGGCCCATCAGCCCCAGCATTTT. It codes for CASGLGGAHQPQHF.

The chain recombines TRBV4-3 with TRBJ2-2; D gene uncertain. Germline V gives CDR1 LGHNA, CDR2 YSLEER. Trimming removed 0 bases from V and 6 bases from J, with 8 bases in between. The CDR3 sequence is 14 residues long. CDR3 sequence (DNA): TGCGCCAGCAGCCAAGAAAGTTGGGCCGGGGAGCTGTTTTTT. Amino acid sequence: CASSQESWAGELFF.

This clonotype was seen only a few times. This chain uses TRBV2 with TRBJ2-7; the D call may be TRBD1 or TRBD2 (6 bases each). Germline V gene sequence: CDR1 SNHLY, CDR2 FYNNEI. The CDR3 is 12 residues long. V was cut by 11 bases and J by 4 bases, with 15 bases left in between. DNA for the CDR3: TGTGCCGGGCGTGGGGGGCCGTACGAGCAGTACTTC. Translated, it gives CAGRGGPYEQYF.